This T cell receptor (beta chain) was identified during a study of T cells expressing NK-cell markers. Turning to the study itself: Seven of eight sequenced donors tested HCMV-seropositive; one tested seronegative. Study-wide findings and caveats: Dominant NKG2C+ clonotype frequencies of about 1.0-7.0% of CD8+ T cells were measured in over 5 donors. Dominance of the CD3+CD56-NKG2C+ fraction by these clonotypes also held in several donors.

Worth noting for this clonotype: Its matching antigen is unknown.

From germline, CDR1 is DFQATT and CDR2 SNEGSKA (reference sequence). There are 15 residues in the CDR3. TCRdb reprocessed the 5' RACE reads and stores each CDR3 protein as one record, lacking DNA. The table for this sample gives 500,000 to 700,000 distinct CDR3 sequences. This sequence joins TRBV20-1 and TRBJ1-5; there is no DNA to check the TCRdb D call of TRBD1. This TCR was recovered from a man between 18 and 35 years old in good health. Sequenced input: blood T cells: a sorted CD56 or NKG2C T cell subset, CD4+ or CD8+ T cells, or bulk PBMC T cells (not recorded which). CDR3 protein: CSARYVAGDNQPQHF.